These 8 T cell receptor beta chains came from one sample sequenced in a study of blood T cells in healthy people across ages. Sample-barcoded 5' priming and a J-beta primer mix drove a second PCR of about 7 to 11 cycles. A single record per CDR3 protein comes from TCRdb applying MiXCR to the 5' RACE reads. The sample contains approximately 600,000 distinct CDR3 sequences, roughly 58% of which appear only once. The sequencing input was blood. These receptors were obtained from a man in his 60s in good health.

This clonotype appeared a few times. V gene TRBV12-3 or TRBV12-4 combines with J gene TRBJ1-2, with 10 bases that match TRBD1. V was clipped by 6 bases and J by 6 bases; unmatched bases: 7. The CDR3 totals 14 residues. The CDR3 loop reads CASSPNDRGHGYTF. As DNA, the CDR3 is TGTGCCAGCAGCCCAAACGACAGGGGGCATGGCTACACCTTC.

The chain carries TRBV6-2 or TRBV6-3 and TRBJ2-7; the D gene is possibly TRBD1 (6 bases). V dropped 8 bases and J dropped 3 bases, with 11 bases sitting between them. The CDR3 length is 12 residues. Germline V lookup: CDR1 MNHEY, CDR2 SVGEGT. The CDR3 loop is CASGQGGYEQYF. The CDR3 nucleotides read TGTGCCAGCGGCCAAGGGGGCTACGAGCAGTACTTC.

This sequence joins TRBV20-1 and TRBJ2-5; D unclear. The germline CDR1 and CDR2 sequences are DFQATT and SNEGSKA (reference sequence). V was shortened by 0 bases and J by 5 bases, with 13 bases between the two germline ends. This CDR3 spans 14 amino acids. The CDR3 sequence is CSARDFGGWETQYF. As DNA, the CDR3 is TGCAGTGCTAGAGATTTTGGCGGATGGGAGACCCAGTACTTC.

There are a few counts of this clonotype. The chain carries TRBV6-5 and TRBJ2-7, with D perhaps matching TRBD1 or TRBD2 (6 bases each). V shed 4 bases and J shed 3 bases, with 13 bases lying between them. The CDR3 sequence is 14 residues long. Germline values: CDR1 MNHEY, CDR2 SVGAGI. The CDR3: CASSWRDTLYEQYF. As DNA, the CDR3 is TGTGCCAGCAGTTGGAGGGACACTCTCTACGAGCAGTACTTC.

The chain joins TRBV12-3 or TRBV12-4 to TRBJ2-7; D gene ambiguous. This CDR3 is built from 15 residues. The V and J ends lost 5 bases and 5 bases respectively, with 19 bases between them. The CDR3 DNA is TGTGCCAGCAGTATGCGGCAGTTTTCTGGGGACGAGCAGTACTTC. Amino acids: CASSMRQFSGDEQYF.

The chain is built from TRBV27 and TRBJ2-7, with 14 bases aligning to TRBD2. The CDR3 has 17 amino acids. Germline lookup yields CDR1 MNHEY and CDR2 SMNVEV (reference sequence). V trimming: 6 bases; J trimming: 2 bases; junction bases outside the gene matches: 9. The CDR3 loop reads CASREAGLAGVTYEQYF. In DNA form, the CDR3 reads TGTGCCAGCAGAGAGGCGGGACTAGCGGGGGTGACCTACGAGCAGTACTTC.

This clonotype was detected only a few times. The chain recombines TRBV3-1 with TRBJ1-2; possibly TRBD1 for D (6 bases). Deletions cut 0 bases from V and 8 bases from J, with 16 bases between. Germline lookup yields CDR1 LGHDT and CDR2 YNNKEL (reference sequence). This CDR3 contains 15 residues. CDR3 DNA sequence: TGTGCCAGCAGCCAAGACGCAACCTACAGGGCGGGCTACACCTTC. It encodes CASSQDATYRAGYTF.

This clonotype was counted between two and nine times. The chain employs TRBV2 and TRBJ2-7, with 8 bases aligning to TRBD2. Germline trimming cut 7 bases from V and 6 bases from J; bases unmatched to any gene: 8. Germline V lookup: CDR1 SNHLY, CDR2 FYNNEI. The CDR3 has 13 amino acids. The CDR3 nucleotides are TGTGCCAGCACCATGGGACTAGTCAGCGAGCAGTACTTC. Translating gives CASTMGLVSEQYF. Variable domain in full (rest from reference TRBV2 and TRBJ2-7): EPEVTQTPSHQVTQMGQEVILRCVPISNHLYFYWYRQILGQKVEFLVSFYNNEISEKSEIFDDQFSVERPDGSNFTLKIRSTKLEDSAMYFCASTMGLVSEQYFGPGTRLTVT.